The clone carrying this T cell receptor beta chain was found once. This sample stems from a study of blood T cell repertoires in COVID-19. Across the study: The analysed material was cDNA or gDNA that came from T cells, B-cell-depleted T cells, or PBMCs.

The CDR3 sequence is 17 residues long. V shed 0 bases, J shed 5 bases, and the junction held 11 bases outside the gene matches. Per the germline V gene, CDR1 is SGHRS and CDR2 is YFSETQ. Method: immunoSEQ multiplex PCR; TCRdb's copy keeps in-frame clones and lacks some. The sample contains roughly 270,000 clones, 85% of which appear only once. V and J are TRBV5-1 and TRBJ2-3, with 8 bases matching TRBD2. The TCR sequence derives from a woman in her 50s who had recovered from COVID-19. Material for sequencing was PBMCs or T cells enriched from blood (not recorded which). This CDR3 is CASSLARAGGEVDTQYF. CDR3 DNA: TGCGCCAGCAGCTTGGCCAGGGCGGGAGGCGAGGTAGATACGCAGTATTTT.